This TCR beta chain was captured in a study of blood T cell repertoires in COVID-19. This clone was detected many times. Germline CDR1 MGHRA, CDR2 YSYEKL. The germline V and J ends were trimmed by 1 base and 10 bases, with 14 bases remaining between them. The CDR3 spans 15 residues. The assay was immunoSEQ multiplex PCR, and TCRdb's table has in-frame clones only and misses some. The sample has some 250,000 clones, about 86% seen once. The chain employs TRBV4-1 and TRBJ1-6; a weak D match, TRBD1 (6 bases). This receptor was identified in a young woman who had recovered from COVID-19. The sequenced material came from peripheral blood. The CDR3 sequence: CASSQGVGGESPLHF. The CDR3 DNA is TGCGCCAGCAGCCAAGGGGTAGGGGGGGAGTCACCCCTCCACTTT.